The entry that follows covers one TCR beta chain sequence. The source of the sample is a study of shared clonotypes between healthy human individuals. This CDR3 is 16 amino acids long. The J segment lost 3 bases and the V segment lost 3 bases, leaving 7 bases of the junction unmatched. Germline CDR1 LNHNV, CDR2 YYDKDF (reference sequence). Using immunoSEQ multiplex PCR, the repertoire was profiled, and TCRdb retains in-frame clones only, with some absent. The sample holds 600,000 to 750,000 clones, 55% to 80% seen once. Sample: memory CD4+ T cells sorted from blood. Subset noted: CD45RA-negative fraction. The rearrangement uses TRBV15 and TRBJ2-7; 11 bases are shared with TRBD2. This receptor was taken from a woman younger than 45 in good health. DNA of the CDR3: TGTGCCACCAGCAGTGGCCTAGCGGGAGGCCACTACGAGCAGTACTTC. Translation: CATSSGLAGGHYEQYF. The variable domain in full, completed from reference TRBV15 and TRBJ2-7, reads DAMVIQNPRYQVTQFGKPVTLSCSQTLNHNVMYWYQQKSSQAPKLLFHYYDKDFNNEADTPDNFQSRRPNTSFCFLDIRSPGLGDTAMYLCATSSGLAGGHYEQYFGPGTRLTVT.